These 29 T cell receptor beta chains share one sample of origin, sequenced in a study of T cell changes during pregnancy in multiple sclerosis. The protocol was immunoSEQ multiplex PCR, while the TCRdb copy is restricted to in-frame clones and leaves out a portion. This table holds tens of thousands of clones, around 84% found once. Sequencing was performed on CD4+ T cells from peripheral blood mononuclear cells, taken before pregnancy. The receptor source for this set is a female donor with multiple sclerosis, enrolled in a pregnancy study.

V usage is TRBV6-5 and J usage is TRBJ2-3; 8 bases fit TRBD1. CDR1 and CDR2 from the germline V gene are MNHEY and SVGAGI. V lost 6 bases and J lost 0; bases outside the gene matches: 2. The CDR3 totals 14 residues. The CDR3: CASRRDRSTDTQYF. CDR3 DNA: TGTGCCAGCAGGCGGGACAGGAGCACAGATACGCAGTATTTT.

V usage is TRBV11-3 and J usage is TRBJ2-1, with 7 bases that match TRBD1. CDR3 size: 13 residues. Germline V gene lookup returns CDR1 SGHNT and CDR2 YENEEA. The junction had 4 bases not matched to a gene; V was cut back by 5 bases and J by 6 bases. The DNA for the CDR3 is TGTGCCAGCAGCCCACGGACAGGCAATGAGCAGTTCTTC. As protein: CASSPRTGNEQFF.

The chain is built from TRBV27 and TRBJ2-7; D possibly corresponds to TRBD2 (5 bases). The CDR3 extends over 17 amino acids. Germline values: CDR1 MNHEY, CDR2 SMNVEV (reference sequence). V was trimmed by 0 bases and J by 3 bases, leaving 18 bases between them. The CDR3 reads CASSLSAPTRSGYEQYF. DNA of the CDR3: TGTGCCAGCAGTTTATCGGCCCCTACTAGATCGGGCTACGAGCAGTACTTC.

The CDR3 nucleotides are TGTGCCAGCAGGGGGACGGGACAGGGGAGCCGTAACACCATATATTTT. This sequence encodes CASRGTGQGSRNTIYF. V and J are TRBV7-9 and TRBJ1-3; 10 bases are a match to TRBD1. Germline loops: CDR1 SEHNR, CDR2 FQNEAQ (reference sequence). V lost 6 bases, J lost 7 bases, and 12 bases stayed unmatched. This CDR3 has 16 residues.

The genes are TRBV9 and TRBJ1-2, with a possible D match to TRBD1 (5 bases). V gave up 3 bases and J gave up 8 bases, with 20 bases separating them. Germline CDR1 and CDR2: SGDLS and YYNGEE. The CDR3 totals 15 residues. As DNA, the CDR3 is TGTGCCAGCAGCGCGATGGACGGTCGTAGGGGAGGCTACACCTTC. Translation: CASSAMDGRRGGYTF.

The chain has TRBV11-3 and TRBJ2-5; 8 nucleotides agree with TRBD2. V dropped 1 base and J dropped 2; count of bases not matched to a gene: 6. CDR3 length: 16 amino acids. Germline CDR1 and CDR2: SGHNT and YENEEA. CDR3 region: CASSLGASGRQETQYF. CDR3 nucleotides: TGTGCCAGCAGCTTAGGGGCTAGCGGGCGGCAAGAGACCCAGTACTTC.

This clone was recorded only once. The V gene is TRBV7-9, the J gene TRBJ2-3; 11 positions agree with TRBD2. The CDR3 covers 14 residues. V trimming: 6 bases; J trimming: 4 bases; junction bases outside the gene matches: 3. Germline V gene lookup returns CDR1 SEHNR and CDR2 FQNEAQ (reference sequence). CDR3 protein: CASSRSGGADTQYF. The DNA for the CDR3 is TGTGCCAGCAGTCGTAGCGGGGGGGCAGATACGCAGTATTTT.

This chain links TRBV4-1 with TRBJ1-6, with 8 bases lining up with TRBD1. V shed 4 bases, J shed 7 bases, and the junction held 6 bases outside the gene matches. The V gene's germline CDR1 is MGHRA and CDR2 YSYEKL. There are 15 residues in the CDR3. CDR3 sequence reads: CASSLGTGYNSPLHF. DNA for the CDR3: TGCGCCAGCAGCCTGGGGACAGGCTACAATTCACCCCTCCACTTT.

The gene calls are TRBV7-2 and TRBJ1-1; D gene uncertain. CDR3 size: 13 residues. CDR1 is SGHTA, CDR2 FQGNSA, per germline. V gave up 5 bases and J gave up 2 bases, with 9 bases separating them. Here the CDR3 DNA reads TGTGCCAGCAGCGCGACTGTTAACACTGAAGCTTTCTTT. Translation gives CASSATVNTEAFF. Full variable domain (rest looked up from reference TRBV7-2 and TRBJ1-1): GAGVSQSPSNKVTEKGKDVELRCDPISGHTALYWYRQSLGQGLEFLIYFQGNSAPDKSGLPSDRFSAERTGGSVSTLTIQRTQQEDSAVYLCASSATVNTEAFFGQGTRLTVV.

V usage is TRBV27 and J usage is TRBJ1-1; 10 positions match TRBD1. With V trimmed by 8 bases and J by 9 bases, 15 bases remained unmatched. The CDR3 extends over 15 amino acids. Germline CDR1 reads MNHEY; CDR2 reads SMNVEV (reference sequence). The CDR3 region has the DNA TGTGCCAGCGGTCCGCAACTCAGACAGGGGGCTAAAGCTTTCTTT. Translating it yields CASGPQLRQGAKAFF.

This chain uses TRBV6-5 with TRBJ1-1; D may be TRBD1 (6 bases). Trimming took 9 bases from V and 1 from J, leaving 15 bases between them. The CDR3 extends over 14 amino acids. Germline-derived CDR1 and CDR2 are MNHEY and SVGAGI. The CDR3 region is CASRFTGQNTEAFF. DNA of the CDR3: TGTGCCAGTCGATTCACGGGACAGAACACTGAAGCTTTCTTT.

The V gene is TRBV5-1, the J gene TRBJ2-7; TRBD2 agrees at 10 bases. The CDR3 consists of 13 residues. V trimming: 2 bases; J trimming: 7 bases; junction bases outside the gene matches: 3. From germline, CDR1 is SGHRS and CDR2 YFSETQ. The CDR3 DNA reads TGCGCCAGCAGCTTAGTAGCGGGGGGAGAGCAGTACTTC. This gives the protein CASSLVAGGEQYF.

The V gene is TRBV4-3, the J gene TRBJ2-7, with TRBD2 matching 9 bases. The V segment lost 0 bases and the J segment 2 bases; nucleotides outside the gene matches: 8. CDR1 is LGHNA, CDR2 YSLEER, per germline. The CDR3 sequence is 17 residues long. CDR3 in amino acids: CASSQDLVAGDTYEQYF. In DNA, the CDR3 is TGCGCCAGCAGCCAAGATCTTGTAGCGGGGGATACCTACGAGCAGTACTTC.

This chain links TRBV5-4 with TRBJ1-2, with TRBD1 matching over 9 bases. CDR3 length: 14 residues. V dropped 0 bases and J dropped 8; count of bases not matched to a gene: 5. The germline V gene encodes CDR1 SGHNT and CDR2 YYREEE (reference sequence). CDR3 sequence: CASSLDRGQGGYTF. Here the CDR3 DNA reads TGTGCCAGCAGCTTGGACAGGGGGCAGGGAGGCTACACCTTC.

The chain recombines TRBV19 with TRBJ1-5; no clear D. Germline V gene lookup returns CDR1 LNHDA and CDR2 SQIVND (reference sequence). V was clipped by 6 bases and J by 4 bases, with 7 bases between them. The CDR3 covers 12 residues. CDR3 amino acids: CASRSSNQPQHF. CDR3 in DNA: TGTGCCAGTAGGTCCAGTAATCAGCCCCAGCATTTT.

V and J are TRBV6-5 and TRBJ1-2; the match to TRBD1 covers 11 bases. The CDR3 loop spans 15 amino acids. Per germline, CDR1 MNHEY and CDR2 SVGAGI. The ends lost 3 bases at V and 6 bases at J; junction bases unmatched: 6. The chain's CDR3 is CASSYYGQGADGYTF. CDR3 coding DNA: TGTGCCAGCAGTTATTATGGACAGGGGGCAGATGGCTACACCTTC.

The chain combines TRBV5-6 with TRBJ1-2; D ambiguous. Trimming pared 0 bases from V and 5 bases from J, leaving 11 bases between. CDR1 and CDR2 (germline): SGHDT, YYEEEE. This CDR3 is built from 14 residues. This CDR3 is CASSLAWEGYGYTF. In DNA, the CDR3 is TGTGCCAGCAGCTTGGCCTGGGAGGGTTATGGCTACACCTTC. Full variable domain (missing parts from reference TRBV5-6 and TRBJ1-2): DAGVTQSPTHLIKTRGQQVTLRCSPKSGHDTVSWYQQALGQGPQFIFQYYEEEERQRGNFPDRFSGHQFPNYSSELNVNALLLGDSALYLCASSLAWEGYGYTFGSGTRLTVV.

This chain joins TRBV5-1 and TRBJ2-5; D may be TRBD2 (5 bases). This CDR3 comprises 14 residues. V was shortened by 4 bases and J by 1 base, with 11 bases between the two germline ends. CDR1 is SGHRS, CDR2 YFSETQ, per germline. The CDR3 spells CASSPPGIQETQYF. The CDR3 DNA reads as TGCGCCAGCAGCCCCCCCGGGATCCAAGAGACCCAGTACTTC.

The V gene is TRBV10-3, the J gene TRBJ2-6; 8 nucleotides align to TRBD2. With V trimmed by 11 bases and J by 0 bases, 9 bases remained unmatched. The length of the CDR3 is 16 residues. CDR1 is ENHRY, CDR2 SYGVKD, per germline. CDR3: CASGGSMVSGANVLTF. As DNA, the CDR3 is TGTGCCTCGGGGGGGAGTATGGTCTCTGGGGCCAACGTCCTGACTTTC.

The J gene is TRBJ2-5, the V gene TRBV5-1, with 7 bases lining up with TRBD2. The J call may be in error: the DNA end matches TRBJ2-7 better. CDR1 is SGHRS and CDR2 is YFSETQ in the germline V gene. CDR3 length: 15 residues. CDR3 nucleotides: TGCGCCAGCTCGGCTTTAGAGCGGGGATCCTACGAGCAGTACTTC. Encoded protein: CASSALERGSYEQYF.

The chain joins TRBV11-2 to TRBJ1-2; D uncertain. CDR1 and CDR2 (germline): SGHAT, FQNNGV. Trimming took 2 bases from V and 5 from J, leaving 3 bases between them. The CDR3 totals 11 residues. The CDR3 DNA follows: TGTGCCAGCAGCTTATATTATGGCTACACCTTC. Amino acid sequence: CASSLYYGYTF.

This chain connects TRBV4-2 to TRBJ2-3; tentative D call: TRBD2 (5 bases). Trimming took 5 bases from V and 2 from J, leaving 11 bases between them. Germline V gene data show CDR1 as LGHNA and CDR2 as YNFKEQ. This CDR3 has 14 amino acids. CDR3 nucleotides: TGTGCCAGCAGCGGGGAGCGCAACACAGATACGCAGTATTTT. It codes for CASSGERNTDTQYF.

This chain joins TRBV30 and TRBJ2-5; TRBD2 agrees at 9 bases. The CDR3 has 14 residues. V trimming: 0 bases; J trimming: 5 bases; junction bases outside the gene matches: 4. Germline V CDR1 and CDR2: GTSNPN, SVGIG (reference sequence). The CDR3 DNA follows: TGTGCCTGGAGTGTTAGCGGGGGCCGGGAGACCCAGTACTTC. Encoded protein: CAWSVSGGRETQYF.

CDR3 region: CASSRQVGGSTEAFF. DNA of the CDR3: TGTGCCAGCAGCCGCCAGGTCGGGGGAAGCACTGAAGCTTTCTTT. This chain uses TRBV11-2 with TRBJ1-1; D perhaps matches TRBD1 (5 bases). Trimming stripped 5 bases from V and 4 bases from J, with 17 bases between. The CDR3 consists of 15 residues. Germline loops: CDR1 SGHAT, CDR2 FQNNGV.

The chain combines TRBV7-2 with TRBJ2-2; 8 positions match TRBD1. CDR3 length equals 16 residues. Germline-derived CDR1 and CDR2 are SGHTA and FQGNSA. The J segment lost 6 bases and the V segment lost 6 bases, leaving 12 bases of the junction unmatched. The CDR3 loop is CASRVPGQVVPGELFF. The CDR3 region has the DNA TGTGCCAGCAGAGTACCGGGACAGGTAGTTCCCGGGGAGCTGTTTTTT.

The rearrangement uses TRBV7-2 and TRBJ2-1, with TRBD2 identical over 8 bases. This CDR3 is built from 15 residues. V lost 1 base, J lost 6 bases, and 5 bases stayed unmatched. CDR1 SGHTA and CDR2 FQGNSA come from the germline V gene. The CDR3 DNA is TGTGCCAGCAGCTTAGGTAGCGGGGTATCCAATGAGCAGTTCTTC. This codes for CASSLGSGVSNEQFF.

For the CDR3, the DNA is TGTGCCAGCAGCTTAGGGGGGGACCAGCCCCAGCATTTT. Encoded protein: CASSLGGDQPQHF. V and J are TRBV7-9 and TRBJ1-5; D might be TRBD1 (5 bases). Looked up from germline, CDR1 is SEHNR and CDR2 is FQNEAQ (reference sequence). Trimming took off 1 base at V and 7 bases at J, with 8 bases between the two ends. The CDR3 spans 13 residues.

As for this clone: A much bigger clone sits one base away, suggesting this may be a read error. Other DNA sequences in the sample encode the same CDR3. The chain uses TRBV30 and TRBJ2-1; 11 nucleotides line up with TRBD2. The CDR3 runs to 15 residues. After removal of 6 bases from V and 9 bases from J, the junction contained 13 bases not matched to a gene. Germline loops: CDR1 GTSNPN, CDR2 SVGIG (reference sequence). CDR3 loop: CACPLAGETGGEQFF. The CDR3 bases are TGTGCCTGCCCACTAGCGGGAGAGACGGGCGGTGAGCAGTTCTTC.

J is TRBJ1-1 and V is TRBV5-1; 8 positions match TRBD1. Germline CDR1 reads SGHRS; CDR2 reads YFSETQ. CDR3 length: 18 residues. V was pared by 4 bases and J by 5 bases, with 19 bases of the junction left unmatched. DNA for the CDR3: TGCGCCAGCAGCCACCCTATACGGAAACAGGGGGGTACGACTGAAGCTTTCTTT. Protein sequence: CASSHPIRKQGGTTEAFF.